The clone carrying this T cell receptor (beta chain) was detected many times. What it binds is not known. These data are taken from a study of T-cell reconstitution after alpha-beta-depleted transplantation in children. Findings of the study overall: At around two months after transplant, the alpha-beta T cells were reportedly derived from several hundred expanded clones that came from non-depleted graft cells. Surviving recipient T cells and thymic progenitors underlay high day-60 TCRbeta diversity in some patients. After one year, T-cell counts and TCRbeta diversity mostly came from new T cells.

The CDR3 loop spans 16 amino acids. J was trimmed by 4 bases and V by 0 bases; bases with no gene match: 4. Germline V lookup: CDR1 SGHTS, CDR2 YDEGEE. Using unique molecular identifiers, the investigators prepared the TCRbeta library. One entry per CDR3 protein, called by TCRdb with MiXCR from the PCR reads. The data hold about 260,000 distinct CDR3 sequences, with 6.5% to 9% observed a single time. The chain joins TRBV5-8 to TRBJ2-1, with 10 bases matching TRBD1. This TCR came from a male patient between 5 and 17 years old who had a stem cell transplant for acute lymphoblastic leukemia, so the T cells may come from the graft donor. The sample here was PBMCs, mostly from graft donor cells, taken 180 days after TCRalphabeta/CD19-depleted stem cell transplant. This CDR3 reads CASSLGQGAGYNEQFF. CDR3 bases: TGTGCCAGCAGCTTGGGACAGGGGGCGGGGTACAATGAGCAGTTCTTC.